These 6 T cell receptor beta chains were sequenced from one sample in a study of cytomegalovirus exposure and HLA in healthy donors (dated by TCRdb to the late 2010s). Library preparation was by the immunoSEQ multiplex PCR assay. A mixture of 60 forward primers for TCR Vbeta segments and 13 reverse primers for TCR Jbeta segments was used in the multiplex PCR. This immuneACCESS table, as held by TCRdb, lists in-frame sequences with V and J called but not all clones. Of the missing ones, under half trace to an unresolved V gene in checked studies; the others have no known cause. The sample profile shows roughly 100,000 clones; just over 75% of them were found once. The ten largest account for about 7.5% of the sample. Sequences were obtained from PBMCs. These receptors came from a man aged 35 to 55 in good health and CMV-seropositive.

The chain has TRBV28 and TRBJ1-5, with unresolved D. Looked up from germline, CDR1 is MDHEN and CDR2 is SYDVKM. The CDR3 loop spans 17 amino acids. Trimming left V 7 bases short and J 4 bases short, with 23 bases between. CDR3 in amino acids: CASKTVRAGSKNQPQHF. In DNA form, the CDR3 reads TGTGCCAGCAAGACTGTTCGTGCGGGAAGTAAAAATCAGCCCCAGCATTTT.

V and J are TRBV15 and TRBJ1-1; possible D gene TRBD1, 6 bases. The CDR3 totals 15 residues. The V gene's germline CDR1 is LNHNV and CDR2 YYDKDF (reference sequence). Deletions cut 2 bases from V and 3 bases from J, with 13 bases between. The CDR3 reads CATSRPNYRDTEAFF. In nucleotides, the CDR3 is TGTGCCACCAGCAGACCAAATTACAGGGACACTGAAGCTTTCTTT.

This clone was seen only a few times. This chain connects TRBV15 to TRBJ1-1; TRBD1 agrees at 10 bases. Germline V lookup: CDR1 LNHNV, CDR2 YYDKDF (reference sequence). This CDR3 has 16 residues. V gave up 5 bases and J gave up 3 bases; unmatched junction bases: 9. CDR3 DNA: TGTGCCACCAGCCTCCCCATGGGACAGGGGTACACTGAAGCTTTCTTT. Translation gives CATSLPMGQGYTEAFF.

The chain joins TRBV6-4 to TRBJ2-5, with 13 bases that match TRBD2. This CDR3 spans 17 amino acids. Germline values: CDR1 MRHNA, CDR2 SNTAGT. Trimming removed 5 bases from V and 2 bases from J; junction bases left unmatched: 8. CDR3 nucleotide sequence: TGTGCCAGCAGTCAAGGACTAGCGGGAGAGGGGCAAGAGACCCAGTACTTC. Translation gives CASSQGLAGEGQETQYF.

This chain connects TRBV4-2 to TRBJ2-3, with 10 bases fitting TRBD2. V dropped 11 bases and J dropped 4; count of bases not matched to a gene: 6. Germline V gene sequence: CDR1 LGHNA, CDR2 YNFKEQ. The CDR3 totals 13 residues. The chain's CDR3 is CASKRGGSDTQYF. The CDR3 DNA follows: TGTGCCTCGAAGCGGGGGGGCTCAGATACGCAGTATTTT.

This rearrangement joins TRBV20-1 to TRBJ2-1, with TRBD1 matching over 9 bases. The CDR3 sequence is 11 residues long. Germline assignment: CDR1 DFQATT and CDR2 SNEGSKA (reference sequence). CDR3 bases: TGCGGGTGGGACAGGGAGAATGAGCAGTTCTTC. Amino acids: CGWDRENEQFF.